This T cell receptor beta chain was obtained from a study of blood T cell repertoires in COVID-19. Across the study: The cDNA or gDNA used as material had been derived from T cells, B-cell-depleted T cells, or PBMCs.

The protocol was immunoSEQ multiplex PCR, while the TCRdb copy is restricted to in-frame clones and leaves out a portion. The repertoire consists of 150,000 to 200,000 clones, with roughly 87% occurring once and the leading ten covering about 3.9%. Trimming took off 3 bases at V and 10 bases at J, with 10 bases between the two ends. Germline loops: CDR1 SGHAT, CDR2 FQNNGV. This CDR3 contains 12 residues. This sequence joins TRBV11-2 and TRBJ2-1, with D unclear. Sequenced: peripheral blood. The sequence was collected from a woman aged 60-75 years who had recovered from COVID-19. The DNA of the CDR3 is TGTGCCAGCAGCTTCGGGTTTGGAGAGCAGTTCTTC. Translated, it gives CASSFGFGEQFF. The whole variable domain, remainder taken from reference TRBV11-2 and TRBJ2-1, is EAGVAQSPRYKIIEKRQSVAFWCNPISGHATLYWYQQILGQGPKLLIQFQNNGVVDDSQLPKDRFSAERLKGVDSTLKIQPAKLEDSAVYLCASSFGFGEQFFGPGTRLTVL.